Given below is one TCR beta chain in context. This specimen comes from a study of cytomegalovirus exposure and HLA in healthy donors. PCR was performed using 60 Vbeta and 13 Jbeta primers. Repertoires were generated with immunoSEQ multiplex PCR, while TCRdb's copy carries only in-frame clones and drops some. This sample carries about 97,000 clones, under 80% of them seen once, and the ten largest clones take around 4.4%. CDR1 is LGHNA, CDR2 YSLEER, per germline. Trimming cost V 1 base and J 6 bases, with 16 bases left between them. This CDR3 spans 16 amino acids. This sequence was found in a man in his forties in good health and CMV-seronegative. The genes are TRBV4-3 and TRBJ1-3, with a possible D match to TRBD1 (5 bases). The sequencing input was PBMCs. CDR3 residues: CASSQGNSGILNTIYF. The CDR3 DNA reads TGCGCCAGCAGCCAAGGCAACTCAGGGATTTTAAACACCATATATTTT.